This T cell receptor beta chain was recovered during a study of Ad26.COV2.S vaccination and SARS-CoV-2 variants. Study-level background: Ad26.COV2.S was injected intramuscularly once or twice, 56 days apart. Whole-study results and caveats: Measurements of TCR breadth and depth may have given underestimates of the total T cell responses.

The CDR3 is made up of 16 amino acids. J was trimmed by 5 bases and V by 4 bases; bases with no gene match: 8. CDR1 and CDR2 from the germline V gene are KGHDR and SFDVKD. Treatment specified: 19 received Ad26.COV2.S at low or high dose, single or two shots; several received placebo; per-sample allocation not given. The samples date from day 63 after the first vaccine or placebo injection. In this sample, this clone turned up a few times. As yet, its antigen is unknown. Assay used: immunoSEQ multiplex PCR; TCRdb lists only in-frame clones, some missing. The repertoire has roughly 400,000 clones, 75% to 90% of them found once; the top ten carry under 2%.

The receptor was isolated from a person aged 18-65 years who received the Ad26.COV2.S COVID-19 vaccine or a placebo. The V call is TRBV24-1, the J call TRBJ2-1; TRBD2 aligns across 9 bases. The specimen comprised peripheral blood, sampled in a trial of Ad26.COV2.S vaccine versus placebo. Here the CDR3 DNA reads TGTGCCACCAGTGACAATAGCGGGAGTCTCGACAATGAGCAGTTCTTC. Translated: CATSDNSGSLDNEQFF.